The TCR beta chain described here comes from a study of cytomegalovirus exposure and HLA in healthy donors. Trimming at V came to 4 bases and at J to 1 base, leaving 8 bases not matched to a gene. The CDR3 extends over 16 amino acids. Germline V lookup: CDR1 MGHRA, CDR2 YSYEKL. Concerning this clone: The antigen is undetermined.

Amplification used 60 Vbeta primers and 13 Jbeta primers. Sequencing used immunoSEQ multiplex PCR; TCRdb keeps in-frame clones, though not all of them. The sample yields approximately 110,000 clones, about 76% seen once. Broader study findings: Beyond CMV serostatus, there was no information to go on about immune exposure. In a later analysis, CMV-associated beta chains were mostly HLA-associated, it appeared. Across donors, most TCRs were seen rarely, yet some public ones were widespread.

Material: PBMCs. The chain combines TRBV4-1 with TRBJ2-5; 8 bases match TRBD1. This TCR came from a woman aged 55-70 years in good health and CMV-seropositive. This chain's CDR3 is CASSPQGQVTQETQYF. The CDR3 coding sequence is TGCGCCAGCAGCCCCCAGGGACAGGTGACCCAAGAGACCCAGTACTTC.